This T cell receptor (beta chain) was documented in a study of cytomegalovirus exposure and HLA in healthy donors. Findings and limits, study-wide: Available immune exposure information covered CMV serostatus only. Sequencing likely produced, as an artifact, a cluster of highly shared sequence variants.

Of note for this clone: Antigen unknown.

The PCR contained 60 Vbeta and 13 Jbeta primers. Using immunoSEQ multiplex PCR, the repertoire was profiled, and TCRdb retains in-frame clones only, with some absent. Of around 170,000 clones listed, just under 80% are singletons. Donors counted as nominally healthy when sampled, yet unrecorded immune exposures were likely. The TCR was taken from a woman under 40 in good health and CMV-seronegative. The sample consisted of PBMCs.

CDR3 protein: CSVGQYEQYF. CDR3 nucleotide sequence: TGCAGCGTAGGACAGTACGAGCAGTACTTC. V and J are TRBV29-1 and TRBJ2-7, with D perhaps TRBD1 (6 bases). From germline, CDR1 is SQVTM and CDR2 ANQGSEA. The length of the CDR3 is 10 residues. Trimming stripped 6 bases from V and 4 bases from J, with 7 bases between.